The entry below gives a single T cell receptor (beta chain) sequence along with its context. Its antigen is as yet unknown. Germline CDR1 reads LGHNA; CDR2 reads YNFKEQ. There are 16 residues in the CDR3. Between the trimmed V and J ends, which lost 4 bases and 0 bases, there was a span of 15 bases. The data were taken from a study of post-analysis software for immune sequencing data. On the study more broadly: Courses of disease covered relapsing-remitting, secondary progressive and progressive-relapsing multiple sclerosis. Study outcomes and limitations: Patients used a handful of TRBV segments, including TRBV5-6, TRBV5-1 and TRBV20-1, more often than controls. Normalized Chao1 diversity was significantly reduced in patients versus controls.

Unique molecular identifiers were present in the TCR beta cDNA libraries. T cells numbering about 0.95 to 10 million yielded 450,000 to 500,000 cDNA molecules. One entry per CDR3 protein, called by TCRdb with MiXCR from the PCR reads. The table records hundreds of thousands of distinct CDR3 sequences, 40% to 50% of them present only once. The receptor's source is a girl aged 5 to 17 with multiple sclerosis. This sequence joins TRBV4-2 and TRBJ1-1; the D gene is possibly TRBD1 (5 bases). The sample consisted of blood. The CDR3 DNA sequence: TGTGCCAGCAGCCGAGATGGGACGGACATGAACACTGAAGCTTTCTTT. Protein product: CASSRDGTDMNTEAFF.